Sequencing of this T cell receptor (beta chain) was carried out in a study of cytomegalovirus exposure and HLA in healthy donors. A multiplex PCR was run with 60 Vbeta primers and 13 Jbeta primers. Some clones are missing from TCRdb's copy, which holds only in-frame ones; the method was immunoSEQ multiplex PCR. Among around 99,000 clones listed, roughly three fifths were seen once. On this clone: Its antigen is not identified.

This CDR3 has 16 residues. The germline V gene has CDR1 LNHDA and CDR2 SQIVND (reference sequence). Trimming took off 5 bases at V and 0 bases at J, with 17 bases between the two ends. General study findings and limits: HLA alleles were associated with 16,951 TCR beta sequences in a later analysis at 0.05 false discovery rate. Three chains tied to CMV proved CMV antigen-specific in vitro. Earlier findings revealed that most TCR beta V segments proved productive either about 87% or about 30% of the time.

The chain carries TRBV19 and TRBJ2-7; TRBD1 is a possible D gene (5 bases). This TCR was sampled from a woman in her twenties or thirties in good health and CMV-seronegative. Sequenced input: PBMCs. The chain's CDR3 is CASSASGKVYSYEQYF. CDR3 nucleotides: TGTGCCAGTAGTGCCTCAGGGAAGGTGTACTCCTACGAGCAGTACTTC.